This entry concerns a single T cell receptor (beta chain). As yet, its antigen is unknown. The donors were adults (healthy and HIV-negative) with no recent acute infections or vaccinations. The assay was immunoSEQ multiplex PCR, and TCRdb's table has in-frame clones only and misses some. The sample carries approximately 640,000 clones, about three quarters recorded once. The sample is drawn from a study of shared clonotypes between healthy human individuals. Broader study findings: Despite large depth, sorted-subset datasets appeared incompletely sequenced.

This CDR3 has 15 amino acids. In germline, CDR1 is LNHDA, CDR2 SQIVND (reference sequence). V lost 1 base and J lost 5; bases outside the gene matches: 4. The sequence came from a woman under 40 in good health. The sequenced sample was memory CD4+ T cells sorted from blood. Subset specified: CD45RA-negative fraction. V and J are TRBV19 and TRBJ2-2; TRBD2 agrees at 7 bases. This chain's CDR3 is CASSIAGRLTGELFF. The DNA for the CDR3 is TGTGCCAGTAGTATAGCCGGGAGGCTGACCGGGGAGCTGTTTTTT. Looking up the rest from reference TRBV19 and TRBJ2-2 gives the full variable domain: DGGITQSPKYLFRKEGQNVTLSCEQNLNHDAMYWYRQDPGQGLRLIYYSQIVNDFQKGDIAEGYSVSREKKESFPLTVTSAQKNPTAFYLCASSIAGRLTGELFFGEGSRLTVL.